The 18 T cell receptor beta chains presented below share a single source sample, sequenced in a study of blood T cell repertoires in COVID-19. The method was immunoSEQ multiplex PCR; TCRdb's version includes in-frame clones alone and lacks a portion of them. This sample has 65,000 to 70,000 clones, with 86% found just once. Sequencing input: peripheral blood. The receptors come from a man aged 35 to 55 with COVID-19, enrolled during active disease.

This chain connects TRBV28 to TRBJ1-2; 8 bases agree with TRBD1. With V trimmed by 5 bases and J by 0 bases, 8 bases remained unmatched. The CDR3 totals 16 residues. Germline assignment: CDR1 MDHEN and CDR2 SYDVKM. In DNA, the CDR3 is TGTGCCAGCAGTCTCACTACAGGGGGGACTAACTATGGCTACACCTTC. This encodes CASSLTTGGTNYGYTF.

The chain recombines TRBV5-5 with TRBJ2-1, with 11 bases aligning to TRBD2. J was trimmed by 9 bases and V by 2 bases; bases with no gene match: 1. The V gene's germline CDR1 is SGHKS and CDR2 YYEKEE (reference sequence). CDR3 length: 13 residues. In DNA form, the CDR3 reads TGTGCCAGCAGCTTTAGCGGGGGGGGTGAGCAGTTCTTC. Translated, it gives CASSFSGGGEQFF.

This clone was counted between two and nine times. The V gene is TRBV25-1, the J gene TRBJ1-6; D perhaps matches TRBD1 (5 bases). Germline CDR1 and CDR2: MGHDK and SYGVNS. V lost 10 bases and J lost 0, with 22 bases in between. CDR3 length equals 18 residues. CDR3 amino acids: CAIDPGLIDDSYNSPLHF. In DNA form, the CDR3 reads TGTGCCATCGACCCGGGACTCATCGACGACTCCTATAATTCACCCCTCCACTTT.

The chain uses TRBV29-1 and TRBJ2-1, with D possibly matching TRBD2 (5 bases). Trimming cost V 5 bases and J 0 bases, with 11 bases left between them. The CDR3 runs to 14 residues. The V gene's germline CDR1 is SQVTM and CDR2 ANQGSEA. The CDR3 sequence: CSVLLGSSYNEQFF. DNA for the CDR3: TGCAGCGTTCTCCTAGGGAGCTCCTACAATGAGCAGTTCTTC.

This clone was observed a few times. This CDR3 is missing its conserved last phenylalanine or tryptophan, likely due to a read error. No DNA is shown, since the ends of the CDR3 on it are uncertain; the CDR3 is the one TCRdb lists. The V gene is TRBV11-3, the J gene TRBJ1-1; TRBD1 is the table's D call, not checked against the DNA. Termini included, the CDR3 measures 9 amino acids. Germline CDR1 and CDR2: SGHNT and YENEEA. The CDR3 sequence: CASLRQAWV.

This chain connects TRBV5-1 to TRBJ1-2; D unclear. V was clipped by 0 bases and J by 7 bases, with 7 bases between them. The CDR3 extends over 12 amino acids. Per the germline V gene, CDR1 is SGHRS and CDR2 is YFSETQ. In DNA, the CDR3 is TGCGCCAGCAGCTTGGACCTTAGTGGCTACACCTTC. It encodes CASSLDLSGYTF. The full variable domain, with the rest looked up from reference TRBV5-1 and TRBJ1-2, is KAGVTQTPRYLIKTRGQQVTLSCSPISGHRSVSWYQQTPGQGLQFLFEYFSETQRNKGNFPGRFSGRQFSNSRSEMNVSTLELGDSALYLCASSLDLSGYTFGSGTRLTVV.

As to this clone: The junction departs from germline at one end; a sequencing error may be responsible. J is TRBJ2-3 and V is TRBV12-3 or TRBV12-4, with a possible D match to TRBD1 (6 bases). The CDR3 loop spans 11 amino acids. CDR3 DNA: TGTGCCAGCAGTTTCCCGCCCGGACAGTGGTTT. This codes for CASSFPPGQWF.

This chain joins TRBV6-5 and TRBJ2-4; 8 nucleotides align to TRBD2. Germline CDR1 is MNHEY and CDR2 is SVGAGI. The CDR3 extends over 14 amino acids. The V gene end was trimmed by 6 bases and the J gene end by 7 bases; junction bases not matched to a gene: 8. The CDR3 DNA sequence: TGTGCCAGCAGCTCACCCGGCGGGAGGAACATTCAGTACTTC. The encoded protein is CASSSPGGRNIQYF.

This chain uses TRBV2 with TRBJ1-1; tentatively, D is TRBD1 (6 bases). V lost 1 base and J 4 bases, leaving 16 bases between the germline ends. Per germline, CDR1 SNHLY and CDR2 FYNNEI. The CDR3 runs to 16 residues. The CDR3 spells CASSEDRPGVGTEAFF. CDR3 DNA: TGTGCCAGCAGTGAAGACAGGCCAGGGGTGGGCACTGAAGCTTTCTTT.

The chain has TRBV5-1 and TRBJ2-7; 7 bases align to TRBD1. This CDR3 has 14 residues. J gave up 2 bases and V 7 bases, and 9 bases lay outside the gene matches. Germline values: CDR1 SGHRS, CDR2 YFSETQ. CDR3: CASSPGQSTYEQYF. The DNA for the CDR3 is TGCGCCAGCTCTCCGGGACAGAGCACCTACGAGCAGTACTTC.

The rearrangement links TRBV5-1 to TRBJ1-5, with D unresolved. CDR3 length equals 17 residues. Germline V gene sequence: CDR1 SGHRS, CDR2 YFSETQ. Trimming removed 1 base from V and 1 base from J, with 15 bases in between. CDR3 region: CASSLPRRVRSNQPQHF. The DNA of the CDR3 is TGCGCCAGCAGCTTGCCCCGCCGGGTGAGGAGCAATCAGCCCCAGCATTTT.

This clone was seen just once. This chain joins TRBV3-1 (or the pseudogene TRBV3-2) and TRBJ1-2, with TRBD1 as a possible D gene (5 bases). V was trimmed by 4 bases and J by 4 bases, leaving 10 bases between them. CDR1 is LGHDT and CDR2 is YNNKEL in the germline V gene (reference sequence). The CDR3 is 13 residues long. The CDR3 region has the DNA TGTGCCAGCAGCCCCCAGGGATTCTATGGCTACACCTTC. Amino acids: CASSPQGFYGYTF.

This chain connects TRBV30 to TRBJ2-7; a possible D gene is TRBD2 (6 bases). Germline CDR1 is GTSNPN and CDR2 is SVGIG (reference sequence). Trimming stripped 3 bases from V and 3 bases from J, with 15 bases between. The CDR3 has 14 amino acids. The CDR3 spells CAWSPQTRFYEQYF. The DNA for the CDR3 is TGTGCCTGGAGCCCTCAGACTAGGTTCTACGAGCAGTACTTC.

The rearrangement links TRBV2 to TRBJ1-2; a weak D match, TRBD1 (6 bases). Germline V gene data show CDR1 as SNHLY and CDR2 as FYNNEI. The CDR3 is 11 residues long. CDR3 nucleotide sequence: TGTGCGATCGACAGGTCCTATGGCTACACCTTC. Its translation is CAIDRSYGYTF.

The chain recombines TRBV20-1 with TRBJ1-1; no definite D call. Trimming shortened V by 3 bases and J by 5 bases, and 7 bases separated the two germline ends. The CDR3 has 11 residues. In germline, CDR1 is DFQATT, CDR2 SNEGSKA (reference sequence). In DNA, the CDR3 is TGCAGTGCTAGGCGGGAGACTGAAGCTTTCTTT. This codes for CSARRETEAFF.

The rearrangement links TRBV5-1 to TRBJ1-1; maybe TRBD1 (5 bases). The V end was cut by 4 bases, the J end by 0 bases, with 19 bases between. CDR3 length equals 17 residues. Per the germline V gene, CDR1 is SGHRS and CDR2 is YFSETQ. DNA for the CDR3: TGCGCCAGCAGCCCTGGACAATTCCGGATTATGAACACTGAAGCTTTCTTT. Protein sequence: CASSPGQFRIMNTEAFF.

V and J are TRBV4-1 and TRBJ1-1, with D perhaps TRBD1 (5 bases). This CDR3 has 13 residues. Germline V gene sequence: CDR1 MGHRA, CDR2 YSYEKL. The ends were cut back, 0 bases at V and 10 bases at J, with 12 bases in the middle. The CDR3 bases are TGCGCCAGCAGCCAAGAAAGGGGCTCTGTAGCTTTCTTT. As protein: CASSQERGSVAFF.

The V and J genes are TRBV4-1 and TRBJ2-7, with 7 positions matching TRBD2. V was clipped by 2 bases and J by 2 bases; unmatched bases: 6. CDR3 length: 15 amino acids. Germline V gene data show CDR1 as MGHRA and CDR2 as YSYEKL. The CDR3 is CASSQSAGSAYEQYF. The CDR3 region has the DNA TGCGCCAGCAGCCAATCAGCGGGGTCCGCCTACGAGCAGTACTTC.